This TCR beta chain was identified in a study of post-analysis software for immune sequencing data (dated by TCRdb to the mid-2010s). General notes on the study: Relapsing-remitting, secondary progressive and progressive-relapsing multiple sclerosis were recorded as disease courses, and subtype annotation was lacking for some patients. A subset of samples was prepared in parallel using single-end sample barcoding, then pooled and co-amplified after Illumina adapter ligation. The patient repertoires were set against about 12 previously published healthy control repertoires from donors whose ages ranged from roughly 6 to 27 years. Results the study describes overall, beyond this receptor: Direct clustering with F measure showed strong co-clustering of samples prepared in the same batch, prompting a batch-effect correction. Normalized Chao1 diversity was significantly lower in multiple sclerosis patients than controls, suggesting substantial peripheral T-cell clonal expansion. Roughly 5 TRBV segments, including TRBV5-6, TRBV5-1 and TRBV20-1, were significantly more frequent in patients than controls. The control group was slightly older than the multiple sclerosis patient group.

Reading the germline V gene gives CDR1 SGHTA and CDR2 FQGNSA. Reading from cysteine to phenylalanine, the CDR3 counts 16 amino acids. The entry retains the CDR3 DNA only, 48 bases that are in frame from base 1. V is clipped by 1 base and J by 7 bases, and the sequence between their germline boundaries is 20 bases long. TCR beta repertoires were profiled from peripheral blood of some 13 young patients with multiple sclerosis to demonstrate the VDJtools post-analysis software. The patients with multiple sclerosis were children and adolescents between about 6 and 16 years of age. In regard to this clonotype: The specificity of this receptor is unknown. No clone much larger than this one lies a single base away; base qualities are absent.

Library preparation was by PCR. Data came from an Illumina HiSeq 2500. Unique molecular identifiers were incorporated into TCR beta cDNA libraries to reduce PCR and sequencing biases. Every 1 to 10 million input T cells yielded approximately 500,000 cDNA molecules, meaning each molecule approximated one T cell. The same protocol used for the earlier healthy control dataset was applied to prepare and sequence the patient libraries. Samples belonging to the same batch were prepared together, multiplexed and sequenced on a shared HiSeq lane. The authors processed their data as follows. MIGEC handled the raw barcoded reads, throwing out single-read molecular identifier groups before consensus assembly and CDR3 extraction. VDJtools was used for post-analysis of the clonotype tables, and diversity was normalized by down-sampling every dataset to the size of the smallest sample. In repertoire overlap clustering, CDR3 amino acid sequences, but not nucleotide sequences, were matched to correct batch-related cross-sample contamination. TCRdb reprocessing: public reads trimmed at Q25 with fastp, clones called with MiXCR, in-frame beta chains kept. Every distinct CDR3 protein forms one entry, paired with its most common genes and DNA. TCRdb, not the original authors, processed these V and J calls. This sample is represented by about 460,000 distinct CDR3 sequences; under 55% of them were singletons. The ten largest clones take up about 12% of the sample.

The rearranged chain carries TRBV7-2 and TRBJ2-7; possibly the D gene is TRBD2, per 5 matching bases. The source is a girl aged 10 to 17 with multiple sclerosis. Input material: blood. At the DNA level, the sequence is TGTACCAGCAGCTTAGAGCGTCGGGCGGGTGCCGGTGAGCAGTACTTC. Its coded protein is CTSSLERRAGAGEQYF. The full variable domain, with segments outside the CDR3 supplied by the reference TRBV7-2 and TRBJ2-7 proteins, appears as GAGVSQSPSNKVTEKGKDVELRCDPISGHTALYWYRQSLGQGLEFLIYFQGNSAPDKSGLPSDRFSAERTGGSVSTLTIQRTQQEDSAVYLCTSSLERRAGAGEQYFGPGTRLTVT.